These 6 T cell receptor beta chains originate from one sample sequenced in a study of cytomegalovirus exposure and HLA in healthy donors. PCR employed 60 Vbeta and 13 Jbeta primers. The protocol was immunoSEQ multiplex PCR, while the TCRdb copy is restricted to in-frame clones and leaves out a portion. The profile shows 170,000 or so clones, around 78% of them singletons. Material for sequencing was PBMCs. These receptors all come from a woman between 40 and 55 years old in good health and CMV-seronegative.

J is TRBJ1-1 and V is TRBV12-5, with a possible D match to TRBD1 (6 bases). V was cut by 8 bases and J by 3 bases, with 16 bases left in between. Germline lookup yields CDR1 LGHNT and CDR2 FRNRAP. This CDR3 is 14 amino acids long. In DNA, the CDR3 is TGTGCTAGTAGGGCAGGGGCGTCGCACACTGAAGCTTTCTTT. Protein product: CASRAGASHTEAFF. Using reference TRBV12-5 and TRBJ1-1 for the parts outside the CDR3, the full variable domain is DARVTQTPRHKVTEMGQEVTMRCQPILGHNTVFWYRQTMMQGLELLAYFRNRAPLDDSGMPKDRFSAEMPDATLATLKIQPSEPRDSAVYFCASRAGASHTEAFFGQGTRLTVV.

The rearrangement joins TRBV9 to TRBJ2-7; the match to TRBD1 covers 7 bases. V was clipped by 3 bases and J by 2 bases; unmatched bases: 5. CDR3 size: 14 residues. CDR1 is SGDLS and CDR2 is YYNGEE in the germline V gene. CDR3 sequence (DNA): TGTGCCAGCAGCGGGGGGACAGCCCCCTACGAGCAGTACTTC. Translated: CASSGGTAPYEQYF.

This clone is a singleton in its sample. The chain links TRBV9 to TRBJ1-3, with D possibly being TRBD1 (5 bases). V was shortened by 2 bases and J by 0 bases, with 9 bases between the two germline ends. This CDR3 is 15 amino acids long. Germline V gene data show CDR1 as SGDLS and CDR2 as YYNGEE. CDR3: CASSVRQSSGNTIYF. In nucleotides, the CDR3 is TGTGCCAGCAGCGTCCGACAGTCCTCTGGAAACACCATATATTTT.

Here the CDR3 reads CASSYSLSVNGYTF. The CDR3 DNA reads as TGTGCCAGCAGTTACTCTCTTTCGGTTAATGGCTACACCTTC. The rearrangement links TRBV6-5 to TRBJ1-2; unclear D gene. Looked up from germline, CDR1 is MNHEY and CDR2 is SVGAGI. The V and J ends lost 0 bases and 6 bases respectively, with 11 bases between them. This CDR3 has 14 amino acids.

The chain employs TRBV25-1 and TRBJ1-5; D gene uncertain. CDR1 is MGHDK and CDR2 is SYGVNS in the germline V gene. The CDR3 contains 12 residues. Trimming pared 4 bases from V and 3 bases from J, leaving 4 bases between. CDR3 nucleotide sequence: TGTGCCAGCAGTGGCTACAATCAGCCCCAGCATTTT. Translation: CASSGYNQPQHF. Complete variable domain (other parts from reference TRBV25-1 and TRBJ1-5): EADIYQTPRYLVIGTGKKITLECSQTMGHDKMYWYQQDPGMELHLIHYSYGVNSTEKGDLSSESTVSRIRTEHFPLTLESARPSHTSQYLCASSGYNQPQHFGDGTRLSIL.

V is TRBV4-2 and J is TRBJ1-2; 8 nucleotides agree with TRBD1. V trimming: 4 bases; J trimming: 0 bases; junction bases outside the gene matches: 4. The germline gives CDR1 LGHNA, CDR2 YNFKEQ. The length of the CDR3 is 15 residues. DNA of the CDR3: TGTGCCAGCAGCCGGACAGGGAAGTCTAACTATGGCTACACCTTC. It specifies CASSRTGKSNYGYTF.